This TCR beta chain was retrieved from a study of regulatory T cells in long-lasting Graves disease. The CDR3 is made up of 14 amino acids. iRepertoire HTBI primers and Arm-PCR of CDR3 regions built TCR beta libraries. Each CDR3 protein is one row after TCRdb ran MiXCR on the multiplex PCR reads. The table has around 460,000 distinct CDR3 sequences, roughly 21% seen once. In the case of this clonotype: Given a much more abundant clone one base away, this may be a read error.

Indicated time point: persistent/refractory GD, antithyroid drugs over 5 years with positive TRAb. The TCR library was made from RNA that had been extracted from PBMCs in TRIzol. Here the sequenced sample was peripheral blood mononuclear cells (PBMCs), taken when the disease was refractory, from a patient treated with antithyroid drugs. The rearrangement uses TRBV12-3 or TRBV12-4 and TRBJ1-4; 10 positions agree with TRBD1. The clonotype comes from a female donor with Graves disease. CDR3 protein: CASSPGTGVEKLVF. The CDR3 nucleotides are TGTGCCAGCAGTCCTGGGACAGGGGTCGAAAAACTGGTTTTT.